A selection of T cell receptor beta chains follows, all from one sample in a study of blood T cell repertoires in COVID-19. Libraries were prepared by immunoSEQ multiplex PCR; TCRdb keeps only in-frame clonotypes and omits some of them. The sample holds fewer than 400,000 clones, around 84% seen once. Sample: peripheral blood. These receptors were collected from a human donor in a cohort sampled during active COVID-19. CDR3s include the opening cysteine and the closing phenylalanine or tryptophan. The D gene is left open where the match is weak. Clone size, where shown, is once, few, many, or a class for clones that have expanded.

>few|TRBV5-4|.|TRBJ1-1
CASRLGGRPDTEAFF
TGTGCCAGCAGGCTAGGGGGACGACCGGACACTGAAGCTTTCTTT
>.|TRBV7-2|TRBD2|TRBJ2-3
CASSLELAVADTQYF
TGTGCCAGCAGCTTAGAACTAGCGGTCGCAGATACGCAGTATTTT
>.|TRBV5-1|TRBD2|TRBJ2-1
CASSFPTSADSYNEQFF
TGCGCCAGCAGCTTCCCCACTAGCGCCGACTCCTACAATGAGCAGTTCTTC
>.|TRBV6-6|.|TRBJ1-1
CASSYGRWATEAFF
TGTGCCAGCAGTTACGGCAGGTGGGCCACTGAAGCTTTCTTT
>.|TRBV30|TRBD1|TRBJ1-2
CAWSERTGYYGYTF
TGTGCCTGGAGCGAAAGGACAGGCTACTATGGCTACACCTTC
>.|TRBV12-3/TRBV12-4|.|TRBJ2-3
CASRSTGTDTQYF
TGTGCCAGCAGATCAACAGGGACAGATACGCAGTATTTT
>once|TRBV4-1|.|TRBJ1-5
CASSQDLGRDYDNQPQHF
TGCGCCAGCAGCCAAGATCTAGGCAGGGACTATGACAATCAGCCCCAGCATTTT
>.|TRBV29-1|TRBD1|TRBJ2-1
CSVEVPGQGSNEQFF
TGCAGCGTTGAAGTCCCGGGACAGGGTAGCAATGAGCAGTTCTTC
>.|TRBV7-9|TRBD1|TRBJ2-7
CASSRQGVHEQYF
TGTGCCAGCAGTAGACAGGGGGTACACGAGCAGTACTTC
>.|TRBV29-1|.|TRBJ1-1
CSAKWGGLNTEAFF
TGCAGCGCAAAATGGGGGGGGTTGAACACTGAAGCTTTCTTT